This entry lists 22 T cell receptor beta chains sequenced from one sample in a study of blood T cell repertoires in COVID-19. Libraries were prepared by immunoSEQ multiplex PCR; TCRdb keeps only in-frame clonotypes and omits some of them. The sample gives over 85,000 clones, more than 85% of which show up once; around 5.3% is in the top ten. The sequenced sample consisted of peripheral blood. All receptors come from a man between 40 and 49 years old with acute or convalescent COVID-19.

The chain employs TRBV10-3 and TRBJ1-3; possibly TRBD1 for D (5 bases). This CDR3 is built from 16 residues. Trimming left V 0 bases short and J 1 base short, with 10 bases between. CDR1 ENHRY and CDR2 SYGVKD come from the germline V gene. The CDR3 region has the DNA TGTGCCATCAGTGAGTCGACAGCTTCTTCTGGAAACACCATATATTTT. Its translation is CAISESTASSGNTIYF.

The V and J genes are TRBV5-1 and TRBJ2-7, with 9 positions matching TRBD2. In germline, CDR1 is SGHRS, CDR2 YFSETQ. There are 16 residues in the CDR3. Germline trimming cut 0 bases from V and 1 base from J; bases unmatched to any gene: 5. The DNA for the CDR3 is TGCGCCAGCAGCTTGGGAGTAGCGGGAGCTTCCTACGAGCAGTACTTC. As protein: CASSLGVAGASYEQYF.

The V gene is TRBV5-6, the J gene TRBJ1-2; TRBD1 agrees at 7 bases. The germline gives CDR1 SGHDT, CDR2 YYEEEE. The CDR3 contains 15 residues. Losses at the gene ends were 4 bases for V and 4 bases for J; bases not matched to a gene: 10. The CDR3 DNA is TGTGCCAGCAGCCAACCGAGGGACAGCCCCTATGGCTACACCTTC. Its translation: CASSQPRDSPYGYTF.

The J gene is TRBJ2-3, the V gene TRBV11-3; possible D gene TRBD2, 6 bases. V was trimmed by 1 base and J by 3 bases, leaving 11 bases between them. The CDR3 loop spans 15 amino acids. Germline V gives CDR1 SGHNT, CDR2 YENEEA. CDR3 sequence: CASSLGRVRTDTQYF. The CDR3, as DNA: TGTGCCAGCAGCTTAGGGAGGGTAAGGACAGATACGCAGTATTTT. The full variable domain, with the rest looked up from reference TRBV11-3 and TRBJ2-3, is EAGVVQSPRYKIIEKKQPVAFWCNPISGHNTLYWYLQNLGQGPELLIRYENEEAVDDSQLPKDRFSAERLKGVDSTLKIQPAELGDSAVYLCASSLGRVRTDTQYFGPGTRLTVL.

This chain connects TRBV6-5 to TRBJ1-4; D is perhaps TRBD1 (5 bases). V shed 0 bases and J shed 5 bases, with 10 bases lying between them. Looked up from germline, CDR1 is MNHEY and CDR2 is SVGAGI. The CDR3 is made up of 15 amino acids. In DNA, the CDR3 is TGTGCCAGCAGTTACTCGGGGGGATACAATGAAAAACTGTTTTTT. This encodes CASSYSGGYNEKLFF.

V is TRBV7-9 and J is TRBJ2-4; weak D call: TRBD2 (5 bases). Trimming pared 0 bases from V and 15 bases from J, leaving 15 bases between. Germline V gene sequence: CDR1 SEHNR, CDR2 FQNEAQ (reference sequence). This CDR3 spans 13 amino acids. CDR3 sequence reads: CASSLARQREWYF. CDR3 bases: TGTGCCAGCAGCTTAGCGCGTCAACGGGAATGGTACTTC. Based on the CDR3 plus reference TRBV7-9 and TRBJ2-4, the full variable domain is DTGVSQNPRHKITKRGQNVTFRCDPISEHNRLYWYRQTLGQGPEFLTYFQNEAQLEKSRLLSDRFSAERPKGSFSTLEIQRTEQGDSAMYLCASSLARQREWYFGAGTRLSVL.

CDR3 loop: CASSLGLAAETQYF. For the CDR3, the DNA is TGTGCCAGCAGCTTAGGTCTAGCGGCGGAGACCCAGTACTTC. This sequence joins TRBV7-9 and TRBJ2-5, with 7 nucleotides matching TRBD2. In germline, CDR1 is SEHNR, CDR2 FQNEAQ (reference sequence). V lost 1 base, J lost 5 bases, and 4 bases stayed unmatched. The CDR3 spans 14 residues.

The V gene is TRBV15, the J gene TRBJ1-3, with 8 bases lining up with TRBD1. The CDR3 spans 13 residues. CDR1 is LNHNV, CDR2 YYDKDF, per germline (reference sequence). The J segment lost 8 bases and the V segment lost 3 bases, leaving 3 bases of the junction unmatched. The CDR3 DNA follows: TGTGCCACCAGCAGTTACAGGGGGTACACCATATATTTT. Its protein product is CATSSYRGYTIYF.

The chain links TRBV5-8 to TRBJ2-7, with D possibly being TRBD2 (5 bases). Per germline, CDR1 SGHTS and CDR2 YDEGEE. Trimming removed 1 base from V and 3 bases from J, with 14 bases in between. The CDR3 sequence is 15 residues long. The CDR3 DNA reads as TGTGCCAGCAGCTTGCGCCACCAGGACTTCTACGAGCAGTACTTC. This gives the protein CASSLRHQDFYEQYF.

The rearrangement uses TRBV6-5 and TRBJ2-2; TRBD1 is a possible D gene (6 bases). The CDR3 extends over 12 amino acids. Germline CDR1 reads MNHEY; CDR2 reads SVGAGI. Trimming left V 7 bases short and J 3 bases short, with 6 bases between. CDR3: CASKGDTGELFF. The CDR3 coding sequence is TGTGCCAGCAAGGGGGACACCGGGGAGCTGTTTTTT.

The J gene is TRBJ1-2, the V gene TRBV12-3 or TRBV12-4, with TRBD1 as a possible D gene (5 bases). The CDR3 is 12 residues long. V gave up 2 bases and J gave up 9 bases, with 10 bases separating them. Here the CDR3 reads CASSLSGASYTF. The CDR3 nucleotides are TGTGCCAGCAGTTTAAGCGGGGCTAGCTACACCTTC.

The chain links TRBV4-2 to TRBJ1-6, with 8 bases aligning to TRBD1. The germline V gene encodes CDR1 LGHNA and CDR2 YNFKEQ. The CDR3 is 15 residues long. The trim removed 4 bases at V and 10 bases at J, leaving 9 bases unmatched. CDR3 sequence reads: CASSRSGTGESPLHF. The CDR3 coding sequence is TGTGCCAGCAGCCGATCCGGGACAGGTGAATCACCCCTCCACTTT.

CDR3 in DNA: TGTGCCAGCAACTCCTTTGATACGCAGTATTTT. It is translated as CASNSFDTQYF. The chain joins TRBV7-8 to TRBJ2-3; D gene unclear. The CDR3 covers 11 residues. CDR1 is SGHVS, CDR2 FQNEAQ, per germline. Between the trimmed V and J ends, which lost 7 bases and 6 bases, there was a span of 8 bases.

This sequence joins TRBV30 and TRBJ1-5; unclear D gene. Germline values: CDR1 GTSNPN, CDR2 SVGIG (reference sequence). V lost 1 base, J lost 6 bases, and 7 bases lay in between. The CDR3 is made up of 12 amino acids. The CDR3 reads CAWSDKSQPQHF. CDR3 nucleotides: TGTGCCTGGAGTGATAAGAGTCAGCCCCAGCATTTT.

The V and J genes are TRBV4-3 and TRBJ1-4; possible D gene TRBD1, 6 bases. This CDR3 spans 15 amino acids. Germline assignment: CDR1 LGHNA and CDR2 YSLEER. The ends were cut back, 0 bases at V and 7 bases at J, with 12 bases in the middle. CDR3 amino acids: CASSQDQRGGEKLFF. The DNA of the CDR3 is TGCGCCAGCAGCCAAGATCAAAGGGGGGGTGAAAAACTGTTTTTT.

As regards this clone: Additional DNA sequences in this sample encode the identical CDR3. This chain links TRBV6-5 with TRBJ1-5; TRBD1 might be the D (6 bases). The CDR3 spans 14 residues. The germline CDR1 and CDR2 sequences are MNHEY and SVGAGI. With 6 bases removed from V and 1 base from J, the gap between germline ends came to 10 bases. CDR3 amino acids: CASRRTGSNQPQHF. Here the CDR3 DNA reads TGTGCCAGCAGACGAACAGGGAGCAATCAGCCCCAGCATTTT.

J is TRBJ2-4 and V is TRBV30, with TRBD1 matching over 11 bases. With V trimmed by 4 bases and J by 6 bases, 8 bases remained unmatched. Per germline, CDR1 GTSNPN and CDR2 SVGIG (reference sequence). This CDR3 region has 15 residues. CDR3 coding DNA: TGTGCCTGGACCGGGACAGGGGGACGGTCAAACATTCAGTACTTC. As protein: CAWTGTGGRSNIQYF. Using reference TRBV30 and TRBJ2-4 for the parts outside the CDR3, the full variable domain is SQTIHQWPATLVQPVGSPLSLECTVEGTSNPNLYWYRQAAGRGLQLLFYSVGIGQISSEVPQNLSASRPQDRQFILSSKKLLLSDSGFYLCAWTGTGGRSNIQYFGAGTRLSVL.

V is TRBV5-5 and J is TRBJ1-3, with a possible D match to TRBD1 (6 bases). This CDR3 has 16 residues. The germline V and J ends were trimmed by 1 base and 2 bases, with 13 bases remaining between them. Germline CDR1 is SGHKS and CDR2 is YYEKEE (reference sequence). CDR3: CASSLQGGGAGNTIYF. The DNA of the CDR3 is TGTGCCAGCAGCTTGCAAGGCGGGGGCGCTGGAAACACCATATATTTT.

The chain carries TRBV6-5 and TRBJ2-7, with TRBD2 identical over 13 bases. The CDR3 has 14 amino acids. Losses at the gene ends were 4 bases for V and 6 bases for J; bases not matched to a gene: 3. The germline V gene has CDR1 MNHEY and CDR2 SVGAGI. CDR3 loop: CASSLTSGGGEQYF. The CDR3 DNA is TGTGCCAGCAGTTTAACTAGCGGGGGGGGCGAGCAGTACTTC.

The chain uses TRBV4-2 and TRBJ2-7, with D possibly being TRBD1 (6 bases). The ends were cut back, 1 base at V and 2 bases at J, with 12 bases in the middle. This CDR3 has 15 amino acids. Germline values: CDR1 LGHNA, CDR2 YNFKEQ. The CDR3 loop reads CASSQGLGAPYEQYF. The CDR3 nucleotides read TGTGCCAGCAGCCAAGGTCTGGGGGCACCCTACGAGCAGTACTTC.

This chain uses TRBV27 with TRBJ1-6, with D perhaps TRBD1 (5 bases). The germline V and J ends were trimmed by 5 bases and 9 bases, with 14 bases remaining between them. The CDR3 length is 14 residues. CDR1 and CDR2 (germline): MNHEY, SMNVEV (reference sequence). The CDR3 spells CASSPQGWGSPLHF. The CDR3 nucleotides are TGTGCCAGCAGTCCCCAGGGATGGGGTTCACCCCTCCACTTT.

V and J are TRBV19 and TRBJ2-2; 9 bases map to TRBD1. Trimming took 3 bases from V and 0 from J; bases not matched to a gene: 2. This CDR3 has 16 residues. Germline assignment: CDR1 LNHDA and CDR2 SQIVND (reference sequence). CDR3 protein: CASSMGQGANTGELFF. CDR3 coding DNA: TGTGCCAGTAGTATGGGACAGGGTGCGAACACCGGGGAGCTGTTTTTT.